The source of this T cell receptor (beta chain) is a study of T cell responses to AZD1222 COVID-19 vaccine. Findings and caveats of the study: Compared with day 0, the breadth and depth of the Spike-specific TCR repertoire rose significantly after two doses of AZD1222.

Germline assignment: CDR1 SNHLY and CDR2 FYNNEI. The CDR3 loop spans 12 amino acids. The ends were cut back, 6 bases at V and 9 bases at J, with 13 bases in the middle. Data came from immunoSEQ multiplex PCR; TCRdb stores just in-frame clones and leaves some out. Of around 60,000 clones in the sample, 85% to 95% were seen once. About this clone itself: Its target is unknown.

The chain recombines TRBV2 with TRBJ2-3, with D hard to call. The clonotype comes from an adult who received the MenACWY meningococcal vaccine as a control. This specimen consisted of peripheral blood, obtained 28 days after the second dose of the MenACWY control vaccine. The CDR3 region is CASSTYTSTQYF. CDR3 DNA sequence: TGTGCCAGCAGCACCTATACTTCCACGCAGTATTTT.